The 21 T cell receptor beta chains below all came from one sample that was sequenced in a study of a mutant IDH1 vaccine in newly diagnosed glioma. The time point is: baseline, week 1 (first vaccination visit). Indicated treatment: pre-vaccination baseline after standard-of-care therapy. TCRdb's table, derived via immunoSEQ multiplex PCR, lists solely in-frame clones and lacks some. The table has about 51,000 clones, 60% to 85% seen once; the top ten hold approximately 1.8%. The source material was PBMCs, sampled from a glioma patient treated with radiotherapy, temozolomide or both. These receptors came from a woman in her 40s with glioma.

The genes are TRBV15 and TRBJ2-7; weak D call: TRBD1 (5 bases). Trimming shortened V by 5 bases and J by 3 bases, and 14 bases separated the two germline ends. This CDR3 is built from 14 residues. Per the germline V gene, CDR1 is LNHNV and CDR2 is YYDKDF (reference sequence). The CDR3 protein is CATSSRRQSYEQYF. CDR3 nucleotides: TGTGCCACCAGCTCACGGAGACAGAGCTACGAGCAGTACTTC.

The genes are TRBV5-1 and TRBJ1-2; D not certain. The CDR3 runs to 14 residues. V shed 4 bases and J shed 8 bases, with 18 bases lying between them. Germline V gene lookup returns CDR1 SGHRS and CDR2 YFSETQ. In nucleotides, the CDR3 is TGCGCCAGCAGCCCACGAAGTGGTGAGCGCGGCTACACCTTC. The encoded protein is CASSPRSGERGYTF. Combining the CDR3 with reference TRBV5-1 and TRBJ1-2 gives the whole variable domain KAGVTQTPRYLIKTRGQQVTLSCSPISGHRSVSWYQQTPGQGLQFLFEYFSETQRNKGNFPGRFSGRQFSNSRSEMNVSTLELGDSALYLCASSPRSGERGYTFGSGTRLTVV.

The rearrangement joins TRBV27 to TRBJ2-5, with 8 nucleotides matching TRBD2. The V segment lost 3 bases and the J segment 13 bases; nucleotides outside the gene matches: 10. CDR1 MNHEY and CDR2 SMNVEV come from the germline V gene (reference sequence). The CDR3 loop spans 13 amino acids. The CDR3 sequence: CASSFERGLKRYF. The CDR3 DNA is TGTGCCAGCAGTTTCGAGCGGGGGCTTAAAAGGTACTTC.

This clone was found once. The DNA for the CDR3 is TGCGCCAGCAGCTTGGATCAGCGGGGGGCTGGAGATACGCAGTATTTT. It codes for CASSLDQRGAGDTQYF. The chain uses TRBV5-1 and TRBJ2-3, with TRBD2 matching 9 bases. The CDR3 runs 16 residues. V was pared by 0 bases and J by 5 bases, with 7 bases of the junction left unmatched. The germline gives CDR1 SGHRS, CDR2 YFSETQ.

This rearrangement joins TRBV19 to TRBJ1-1; D not certain. Germline V CDR1 and CDR2: LNHDA, SQIVND (reference sequence). This CDR3 has 15 residues. Trimming shortened V by 4 bases and J by 7 bases, and 19 bases separated the two germline ends. CDR3 amino acids: CASSKGVAARGEAFF. Written as DNA, the CDR3 is TGTGCCAGTAGTAAGGGAGTGGCAGCCCGAGGTGAAGCTTTCTTT.

The V call is TRBV5-1, the J call TRBJ2-1, with 7 bases aligning to TRBD1. The CDR3 length is 14 residues. Germline trimming cut 0 bases from V and 8 bases from J; bases unmatched to any gene: 5. CDR1 is SGHRS, CDR2 YFSETQ, per germline. The CDR3 DNA reads as TGCGCCAGCAGCTTGGCCGAGGGGGCCCATGAGCAGTTCTTC. It translates to CASSLAEGAHEQFF.

The gene calls are TRBV19 and TRBJ2-7; 9 bases match TRBD2. Germline lookup yields CDR1 LNHDA and CDR2 SQIVND (reference sequence). The CDR3 is 15 amino acids. The V gene end was trimmed by 6 bases and the J gene end by 7 bases; junction bases not matched to a gene: 13. CDR3 DNA: TGTGCCAGTAGCCGGAACGCGGGGGGGCCGGGGGAGCAGTACTTC. It translates to CASSRNAGGPGEQYF.

The table lists this clone with a few counts. The chain carries TRBV28 and TRBJ1-1; TRBD1 aligns across 8 bases. Germline lookup yields CDR1 MDHEN and CDR2 SYDVKM. This CDR3 has 15 residues. J lost 5 bases, V lost 4 bases, and 9 bases had no gene match. CDR3 residues: CASSSPTDRETEAFF. In DNA, the CDR3 is TGTGCCAGCAGTTCGCCCACGGACAGGGAAACTGAAGCTTTCTTT. Full variable domain (rest looked up from reference TRBV28 and TRBJ1-1): DVKVTQSSRYLVKRTGEKVFLECVQDMDHENMFWYRQDPGLGLRLIYFSYDVKMKEKGDIPEGYSVSREKKERFSLILESASTNQTSMYLCASSSPTDRETEAFFGQGTRLTVV.

The chain joins TRBV5-4 to TRBJ1-6; 10 bases align to TRBD1. The CDR3 covers 17 residues. CDR1 and CDR2 (germline): SGHNT, YYREEE (reference sequence). With 1 base clipped from V and 7 bases from J, the junction kept 8 bases outside the gene matches. CDR3 coding DNA: TGTGCCAGCAGCTTGAGGGGGACAGGGGCGGGGAATTCACCCCTCCACTTT. Translated, it gives CASSLRGTGAGNSPLHF. The full variable domain, in which reference TRBV5-4 and TRBJ1-6 provide the parts outside the CDR3, is ETGVTQSPTHLIKTRGQQVTLRCSSQSGHNTVSWYQQALGQGPQFIFQYYREEENGRGNFPPRFSGLQFPNYSSELNVNALELDDSALYLCASSLRGTGAGNSPLHFGNGTRLTVT.

V usage is TRBV7-8 and J usage is TRBJ1-2; D is unclear. The germline V gene has CDR1 SGHVS and CDR2 FQNEAQ. Trimming cost V 5 bases and J 7 bases, with 8 bases left between them. The CDR3 spans 11 residues. In nucleotides, the CDR3 is TGTGCCAGCAGCACCCCTGGTGGCTACACCTTC. Its translation: CASSTPGGYTF. Full variable domain (missing parts from reference TRBV7-8 and TRBJ1-2): GAGVSQSPRYKVAKRGQDVALRCDPISGHVSLFWYQQALGQGPEFLTYFQNEAQLDKSGLPSDRFFAERPEGSVSTLKIQRTQQEDSAVYLCASSTPGGYTFGSGTRLTVV.

This chain joins TRBV6-6 and TRBJ2-2; D is uncertain. The CDR3 loop spans 13 amino acids. Germline CDR1 MNHNY, CDR2 SVGAGI (reference sequence). Trimming left V 5 bases short and J 7 bases short, with 11 bases between. The DNA for the CDR3 is TGTGCCAGCAGTCGGACGGCAGGCGGGGAGCTGTTTTTT. Its translation is CASSRTAGGELFF.

This chain links TRBV30 with TRBJ1-6; D not certain. Germline values: CDR1 GTSNPN, CDR2 SVGIG (reference sequence). This CDR3 comprises 13 residues. V lost 4 bases to trimming and J lost 7 bases, with 11 bases between them. CDR3 amino acids: CAWNGQANSPLHF. Here the CDR3 DNA reads TGTGCCTGGAATGGGCAGGCCAATTCACCCCTCCACTTT.

The V and J genes are TRBV6-6 and TRBJ1-2; no clear D gene. Trimming took 7 bases from V and 8 from J, leaving 11 bases between them. The CDR3 is 11 amino acids. Germline loops: CDR1 MNHNY, CDR2 SVGAGI (reference sequence). The chain's CDR3 is CASTNEWGYTF. In nucleotides, the CDR3 is TGTGCCAGCACCAACGAGTGGGGCTACACCTTC.

J is TRBJ1-5 and V is TRBV6-6; TRBD1 matches at 7 bases. CDR3 length equals 14 residues. Germline CDR1 MNHNY, CDR2 SVGAGI (reference sequence). V shed 7 bases and J 5 bases; nucleotides not matched to a gene: 8. CDR3: CASKPLGGHQPQHF. The CDR3 nucleotides read TGTGCCAGCAAACCTTTAGGGGGCCATCAGCCCCAGCATTTT.

The chain combines TRBV10-3 with TRBJ1-1; D is possibly TRBD1 (6 bases). V lost 8 bases and J lost 1, with 11 bases in between. Per the germline V gene, CDR1 is ENHRY and CDR2 is SYGVKD. This CDR3 contains 13 residues. The CDR3 loop is CAIGGHQNTEAFF. The CDR3 DNA sequence: TGTGCCATCGGGGGACACCAGAACACTGAAGCTTTCTTT.

In this sample, this clone turned up once. This CDR3 reads CASSLDGSRYEQYF. The CDR3 nucleotides are TGCGCCAGCAGCTTGGATGGCAGTCGCTACGAGCAGTACTTC. The chain employs TRBV5-1 and TRBJ2-7; no clear D gene. CDR1 and CDR2 (germline): SGHRS, YFSETQ. The CDR3 spans 14 residues. V was trimmed by 0 bases and J by 3 bases, leaving 10 bases between them.

This clone was detected only once. The rearrangement uses TRBV7-9 and TRBJ1-1, with TRBD1 matching over 8 bases. With 8 bases clipped from V and 1 base from J, the junction kept 3 bases outside the gene matches. The CDR3 covers 13 residues. The germline CDR1 and CDR2 sequences are SEHNR and FQNEAQ (reference sequence). CDR3 DNA: TGTGCCAGCCTGGGACAGGAGAACACTGAAGCTTTCTTT. It translates to CASLGQENTEAFF.

This chain uses TRBV7-9 with TRBJ1-1; 12 bases align to TRBD1. The CDR3 sequence is 18 residues long. Germline V CDR1 and CDR2: SEHNR, FQNEAQ (reference sequence). Germline trimming cut 1 base from V and 0 bases from J; bases unmatched to any gene: 6. CDR3 bases: TGTGCCAGCAGCTTAGGAGGGGGACAGGGGGCAATGAACACTGAAGCTTTCTTT. Translating it yields CASSLGGGQGAMNTEAFF.

The gene calls are TRBV15 and TRBJ1-4; 8 bases are a match to TRBD1. The germline CDR1 and CDR2 sequences are LNHNV and YYDKDF (reference sequence). Trimming at V came to 5 bases and at J to 5 bases, leaving 7 bases not matched to a gene. There are 15 residues in the CDR3. The CDR3 sequence is CATSGQTGENEKLFF. CDR3 sequence (DNA): TGTGCCACCAGCGGCCAGACAGGGGAAAATGAAAAACTGTTTTTT.

This chain connects TRBV4-1 to TRBJ2-1; 7 positions agree with TRBD2. Per germline, CDR1 MGHRA and CDR2 YSYEKL. J was trimmed by 4 bases and V by 4 bases; bases with no gene match: 13. CDR3 length: 17 amino acids. CDR3 sequence (DNA): TGCGCCAGCAGCCCACGGGTAAGACTAGCTGATTACAATGAGCAGTTCTTC. The encoded protein is CASSPRVRLADYNEQFF.

The chain employs TRBV25-1 and TRBJ1-3; D perhaps matches TRBD1 (5 bases). Trimming cost V 4 bases and J 3 bases, with 16 bases left between them. Germline assignment: CDR1 MGHDK and CDR2 SYGVNS. The CDR3 length is 16 residues. The CDR3 sequence: CASSAGSWLGGNTIYF. Here the CDR3 DNA reads TGTGCCAGCAGTGCAGGGAGTTGGCTAGGTGGAAACACCATATATTTT.